The 22 T cell receptor beta chains in this list originate from one sample, sequenced in a study of tumor-infiltrating lymphocytes in primary liver carcinoma. Between about 19 and 34 mg of unsorted bulk tissue served as the source from which RNA and DNA were co-extracted. TCR beta cDNA was prepared out of roughly 520 ng total RNA by means of a constant-region primer. Each TCR beta library was derived from three nested multiplex PCR rounds that employed slightly modified ARM-PCR. In the first two PCR rounds, TRBV1-TRBV30 forward primers were paired with a C-beta reverse primer, and each round lasted approximately 10 cycles. MiXCR was run by TCRdb on the multiplex PCR reads, yielding one entry per CDR3 protein. There are over 95,000 distinct CDR3 sequences in the sample; roughly 69% occur only once, and around 9.1% lies in the top ten. Sequenced: liver tumor tissue from sampling region 5. Subset: tumor region T5, tumor centre. The receptors come from a woman aged 55-70 years with primary liver carcinoma and hepatitis B virus infection.

The chain has TRBV20-1 and TRBJ2-7; D gene uncertain. Trimming shortened V by 1 base and J by 4 bases, and 5 bases separated the two germline ends. From germline, CDR1 is DFQATT and CDR2 SNEGSKA (reference sequence). The CDR3 spans 11 residues. CDR3 protein: CSARASYEQYF. Here the CDR3 DNA reads TGCAGTGCTAGAGCCTCGTACGAGCAGTACTTC.

Turning to this clonotype: A read error may produce the germline difference seen at one junction end. The chain uses TRBV6-1 and TRBJ2-7; the match to TRBD2 covers 9 bases. Germline V gene lookup returns CDR1 MNHNS and CDR2 SASEGT. This CDR3 spans 15 amino acids. CDR3 nucleotides: TGTGCCAGGAGTGTGGCGAGCGGGAGGACTGGCGAGCAGTACTTC. It encodes CARSVASGRTGEQYF.

The chain couples TRBV6-5 to TRBJ2-7; 7 bases are shared with TRBD1. This CDR3 is 13 amino acids long. V trimming: 10 bases; J trimming: 5 bases; junction bases outside the gene matches: 11. Germline CDR1 MNHEY, CDR2 SVGAGI. CDR3 sequence: CANREGQTNEQYF. CDR3 DNA: TGTGCCAACCGTGAGGGACAGACAAACGAGCAGTACTTC.

In its sample, this clonotype is medium-sized. This rearrangement joins TRBV11-3 to TRBJ2-2, with 9 bases aligning to TRBD2. J gave up 2 bases and V 1 base, and 5 bases lay outside the gene matches. Germline loops: CDR1 SGHNT, CDR2 YENEEA. The CDR3 spans 17 residues. Here the CDR3 DNA reads TGTGCCAGCAGCTTAGGCAGGCTAGCGGGAAACACCGGGGAGCTGTTTTTT. Amino acids: CASSLGRLAGNTGELFF.

This clonotype was picked up many times. The V and J genes are TRBV7-9 and TRBJ2-3; no reliable D call. This CDR3 comprises 17 residues. V was pared by 5 bases and J by 6 bases, with 24 bases between. In germline, CDR1 is SEHNR, CDR2 FQNEAQ (reference sequence). CDR3 amino acids: CASSPTVHDSTPDTQYF. DNA for the CDR3: TGTGCCAGCAGCCCAACAGTCCACGATAGTACCCCTGATACGCAGTATTTT.

As to this clonotype: The junction departs from the called germline gene at one end, perhaps through a read error. The gene calls are TRBV6-6 and TRBJ2-1; no reliable D call. Germline assignment: CDR1 MNHNY and CDR2 SVGAGI (reference sequence). The CDR3 runs 13 residues. CDR3 sequence: CASWEMPGDEQSF. The DNA for the CDR3 is TGTGCCAGCTGGGAAATGCCAGGCGATGAGCAGTCCTTC.

With respect to this clonotype: The junction differs from germline at one of its ends, possibly a read error. The chain carries TRBV11-2 and TRBJ2-7; 12 nucleotides match TRBD1. The germline V gene encodes CDR1 SGHAT and CDR2 FQNNGV. This CDR3 contains 17 residues. CDR3 residues: CTSSSQPGQGARYEQYF. The CDR3 DNA follows: TGTACCAGCAGCTCCCAACCGGGACAGGGGGCGCGATACGAGCAGTACTTC. The full variable domain, completed using reference TRBV11-2 and TRBJ2-7, is EAGVAQSPRYKIIEKRQSVAFWCNPISGHATLYWYQQILGQGPKLLIQFQNNGVVDDSQLPKDRFSAERLKGVDSTLKIQPAKLEDSAVYLCTSSSQPGQGARYEQYFGPGTRLTVT.

This clonotype showed up just once. The chain uses TRBV29-1 and TRBJ2-1, with 7 bases identical to TRBD1. CDR3 size: 14 residues. Per the germline V gene, CDR1 is SQVTM and CDR2 is ANQGSEA. CDR3 loop: CGADGTASYNEQFF. CDR3 bases: TGCGGCGCCGACGGGACAGCCTCCTACAATGAGCAGTTCTTC.

A note on this clonotype: Germline is not matched at one junction end, which may reflect a read error. The genes are TRBV6-1 and TRBJ2-7; D gene ambiguous. This CDR3 is 17 amino acids long. CDR1 is MNHNS, CDR2 SASEGT, per germline. Here the CDR3 reads CTSTESWLNNRGYEQYF. As DNA, the CDR3 is TGTACCAGCACTGAAAGCTGGCTGAACAATAGAGGCTACGAGCAGTACTTC.

This clonotype was detected only once. The rearrangement uses TRBV5-1 and TRBJ2-5; 12 bases align to TRBD2. This CDR3 has 16 amino acids. From germline, CDR1 is SGHRS and CDR2 YFSETQ. The CDR3 DNA follows: TGCAGCAGCAGCACAATTAAGACTAGCGGGAGTGAGACCCAGTACTTC. It is translated as CSSSTIKTSGSETQYF.

The chain recombines TRBV5-1 with TRBJ2-1, with D perhaps matching TRBD1 (6 bases). Germline V gene sequence: CDR1 SGHRS, CDR2 YFSETQ. V was trimmed by 6 bases and J by 2 bases, leaving 15 bases between them. The CDR3 is 15 residues long. The CDR3 loop reads CASNQTGTPYNEQFF. CDR3 coding DNA: TGCGCCAGCAACCAAACAGGGACCCCCTACAATGAGCAGTTCTTC.

For this clonotype: The junction and the germline gene differ at one end; a read error may be behind it. This rearrangement joins TRBV6-6 to TRBJ2-7; 9 bases are shared with TRBD1. The CDR3 is 14 amino acids. Germline V gene data show CDR1 as MNHNY and CDR2 as SVGAGI (reference sequence). The DNA for the CDR3 is TGTGCCAGCATCAGGACAGGGGATTTCCACGAGCAGTACTTT. It translates to CASIRTGDFHEQYF.

Note on this clonotype: Being one base from a much bigger clone, this may be a read error. The chain uses TRBV28 and TRBJ2-3; a weak D match, TRBD2 (5 bases). This CDR3 comprises 14 residues. Germline lookup yields CDR1 MDHEN and CDR2 SYDVKM. This CDR3 is CTSSSPTEGDTQYF. CDR3 nucleotide sequence: TGTACCAGCAGTTCACCCACCGAGGGAGATACGCAGTATTTT.

The chain joins TRBV11-2 to TRBJ2-3; D unresolved. CDR1 is SGHAT and CDR2 is FQNNGV in the germline V gene. The CDR3 is made up of 13 amino acids. V lost 8 bases to trimming and J lost 0 bases, with 9 bases between them. CDR3 loop: CASGRSSTDTQYF. In DNA, the CDR3 is TGTGCCAGCGGAAGGAGTAGCACAGATACGCAGTATTTT.

Concerning this clonotype itself: One junction end disagrees with the germline gene, perhaps due to a read error. The chain couples TRBV4-2 to TRBJ2-7, with 14 nucleotides matching TRBD2. The CDR3 has 15 amino acids. Germline V gene data show CDR1 as LGHNA and CDR2 as YNFKEQ. As DNA, the CDR3 is TGTGCCAACAGCCTGGGACTAGCGGGAGCCAACGGGCAGTACTTC. Protein product: CANSLGLAGANGQYF.

This clonotype occurred once. This sequence joins TRBV25-1 and TRBJ1-4; D call uncertain. The CDR3 consists of 15 residues. V lost 3 bases and J 5 bases, leaving 13 bases between the germline ends. Germline V gene lookup returns CDR1 MGHDK and CDR2 SYGVNS. CDR3 region: CASSETHRLNEKLFF. CDR3 DNA sequence: TGTGCCAGCAGTGAGACCCATCGCCTCAATGAAAAACTGTTTTTT.

J is TRBJ2-5 and V is TRBV29-1, with D perhaps TRBD1 or TRBD2 (5 bases each). The CDR3 spans 15 residues. Germline loops: CDR1 SQVTM, CDR2 ANQGSEA. V was pared by 4 bases and J by 4 bases, with 19 bases between. CDR3 in amino acids: CSVGSGRQCLETQYF. CDR3 nucleotides: TGCAGCGTTGGTTCTGGGAGACAGTGTCTAGAGACCCAGTACTTC.

This clonotype was found a few times. Possible read error: a much larger clone is one base away. This chain uses TRBV6-5 with TRBJ2-7; the match to TRBD1 covers 7 bases. CDR1 and CDR2 from the germline V gene are MNHEY and SVGAGI. This CDR3 is built from 14 residues. J was trimmed by 2 bases and V by 6 bases; bases with no gene match: 7. The CDR3 is CASSHTGVTYEQYF. CDR3 nucleotides: TGTGCCAGCAGCCATACAGGGGTAACCTACGAGCAGTACTTC.

A note on this clonotype: No conserved phenylalanine or tryptophan is present at the end of the CDR3, so a read error is the likely explanation. The genes are TRBV11-2 and TRBJ2-2; D unclear. The CDR3 consists of 13 residues. CDR1 is SGHAT and CDR2 is FQNNGV in the germline V gene. CDR3 nucleotide sequence: TGCGCCAGCAGCCATGGCAACACGGGGGAGCTGTTTTTA. It translates to CASSHGNTGELFL.

The count of this clonotype is one. Without the conserved terminal phenylalanine or tryptophan, this CDR3 likely stems from a read error. The chain combines TRBV6-5 with TRBJ2-3, with D maybe TRBD2 (7 bases). Germline V lookup: CDR1 MNHEY, CDR2 SVGAGI. V lost 2 bases and J 4 bases, leaving 13 bases between the germline ends. This CDR3 is built from 15 residues. CDR3 nucleotide sequence: TGTGCCAGCAGTTACGGGACGGGGGGCGCAGATACGCAGTATTTG. Translating it yields CASSYGTGGADTQYL.

This clonotype was seen a single time. The chain uses TRBV5-1 and TRBJ2-1, with 12 bases identical to TRBD1. V dropped 4 bases and J dropped 6; count of bases not matched to a gene: 14. This CDR3 region has 18 residues. Germline V CDR1 and CDR2: SGHRS, YFSETQ. The CDR3 sequence is CASSPEYGGDRGRNEQFF. As DNA, the CDR3 is TGCGCCAGCAGCCCGGAATACGGTGGGGACAGGGGGCGCAATGAGCAGTTCTTC.

Turning to this clonotype: Relative to the germline gene, one junction end is altered; a read error may explain this. The chain carries TRBV5-4 and TRBJ2-1; 8 bases are shared with TRBD2. The germline V gene has CDR1 SGHNT and CDR2 YYREEE (reference sequence). The CDR3 sequence is 15 residues long. The CDR3 coding sequence is TGTGCCAACAGCCCCCCGGGGGGGACGGGCGATGAGCAATTCTTC. Translating gives CANSPPGGTGDEQFF.